Presented here are 15 T cell receptor beta chains from one specimen sequenced in a study of siplizumab effects on memory and regulatory T cells. The method was immunoSEQ multiplex PCR; TCRdb's version includes in-frame clones alone and lacks a portion of them. The sample yields about 50,000 clones, just over 95% seen once. Sequencing was carried out using naive CD8+ T cells sorted from blood. These receptor sequences come from a human donor in good health.

The J gene is TRBJ1-2, the V gene TRBV5-6; D is undetermined. The germline V gene encodes CDR1 SGHDT and CDR2 YYEEEE. V was shortened by 0 bases and J by 4 bases, with 10 bases between the two germline ends. This CDR3 has 14 amino acids. The CDR3 DNA follows: TGTGCCAGCAGCTTGGAGGGCCCCGGCTATGGCTACACCTTC. Amino acids: CASSLEGPGYGYTF.

The chain recombines TRBV7-9 with TRBJ2-7; D possibly corresponds to TRBD2 (5 bases). The CDR3 consists of 13 residues. Germline V gene sequence: CDR1 SEHNR, CDR2 FQNEAQ (reference sequence). Trimming cost V 4 bases and J 3 bases, with 10 bases left between them. CDR3 DNA sequence: TGTGCCAGCAGCTCGACTACCCTCTACGAGCAGTACTTC. As protein: CASSSTTLYEQYF. The full variable domain, with the rest looked up from reference TRBV7-9 and TRBJ2-7, is DTGVSQNPRHKITKRGQNVTFRCDPISEHNRLYWYRQTLGQGPEFLTYFQNEAQLEKSRLLSDRFSAERPKGSFSTLEIQRTEQGDSAMYLCASSSTTLYEQYFGPGTRLTVT.

The rearrangement joins TRBV5-1 to TRBJ2-2; D is perhaps TRBD2 (6 bases). Per the germline V gene, CDR1 is SGHRS and CDR2 is YFSETQ. This CDR3 region has 15 residues. The V end was cut by 7 bases, the J end by 4 bases, with 17 bases between. The CDR3 nucleotides read TGCGCCAGCCACCAGTCCGGGAGTGGCACCGGGGAGCTGTTTTTT. Its translation is CASHQSGSGTGELFF.

CDR3: CASSFIDGVPAFF. The CDR3 DNA sequence: TGTGCCAGCAGTTTCATTGACGGGGTCCCAGCTTTCTTT. The rearrangement uses TRBV28 and TRBJ1-1; D is uncertain. V was trimmed by 3 bases and J by 10 bases, leaving 15 bases between them. Per germline, CDR1 MDHEN and CDR2 SYDVKM. The CDR3 totals 13 residues.

The CDR3 DNA reads TGTGCCAGCAGTTACGGGGAAATTTACACCTTC. Amino acids: CASSYGEIYTF. The rearrangement joins TRBV6-9 to TRBJ1-2; the D is unclear. CDR3 length: 11 residues. The V end was cut by 3 bases, the J end by 11 bases, with 10 bases between. Germline-derived CDR1 and CDR2 are MNHGY and SVAAGI.

The table lists this clone with a count of one. This chain joins TRBV4-1 and TRBJ1-3; TRBD1 agrees at 9 bases. The germline CDR1 and CDR2 sequences are MGHRA and YSYEKL. This CDR3 region has 16 residues. The V segment lost 3 bases and the J segment 4 bases; nucleotides outside the gene matches: 7. This chain's CDR3 is CASSQAGTGIGNTIYF. The CDR3 DNA is TGCGCCAGCAGCCAGGCCGGGACAGGGATCGGAAACACCATATATTTT.

The chain recombines TRBV18 with TRBJ2-1, with D perhaps TRBD1 (5 bases). The CDR3 has 12 amino acids. CDR1 KGHSH and CDR2 LQKENI come from the germline V gene. Trimming left V 3 bases short and J 7 bases short, with 7 bases between. The CDR3 DNA is TGTGCCAGCTCACCTGACAGAAATGAGCAGTTCTTC. The encoded protein is CASSPDRNEQFF.

This clone was seen a single time. The chain links TRBV5-1 to TRBJ1-1, with 7 bases fitting TRBD1. Germline-derived CDR1 and CDR2 are SGHRS and YFSETQ. The V segment lost 5 bases and the J segment 10 bases; nucleotides outside the gene matches: 5. The CDR3 is 11 amino acids. CDR3: CASSSQGVAFF. For the CDR3, the DNA is TGCGCCAGCAGTTCTCAGGGGGTAGCTTTCTTT.

This CDR3 is CAIKASDSFNEKLFF. CDR3 bases: TGTGCCATCAAAGCTTCGGACAGTTTTAATGAAAAACTGTTTTTT. V gene TRBV10-3 combines with J gene TRBJ1-4, with a tentative D call TRBD1 (6 bases). The ends were cut back, 7 bases at V and 4 bases at J, with 16 bases in the middle. CDR1 is ENHRY, CDR2 SYGVKD, per germline. The CDR3 is made up of 15 amino acids.

The J gene is TRBJ1-1, the V gene TRBV15; 7 bases agree with TRBD1. CDR1 and CDR2 (germline): LNHNV, YYDKDF (reference sequence). This CDR3 has 15 residues. Unmatched junction bases numbered 12, after V lost 5 bases and J lost 6 bases. The CDR3 DNA is TGTGCCACCAGCCCAGGGGGTATGACTCGGCCTGAAGCTTTCTTT. It yields the protein CATSPGGMTRPEAFF.

The chain combines TRBV28 with TRBJ2-7; D remains ambiguous. V gave up 3 bases and J gave up 0 bases, with 12 bases separating them. CDR3 length equals 15 residues. Germline V gene sequence: CDR1 MDHEN, CDR2 SYDVKM. CDR3 sequence (DNA): TGTGCCAGCAGTTTTGGGCCTGGACCCTCCTACGAGCAGTACTTC. Protein product: CASSFGPGPSYEQYF.

This chain uses TRBV28 with TRBJ2-1; no definite D call. Germline V gives CDR1 MDHEN, CDR2 SYDVKM. Trimming removed 5 bases from V and 4 bases from J, with 15 bases in between. The length of the CDR3 is 15 residues. CDR3 DNA: TGTGCCAGCAGTCTCTGGGCCGACCGATACAATGAGCAGTTCTTC. As protein: CASSLWADRYNEQFF. The whole variable domain, remainder taken from reference TRBV28 and TRBJ2-1, is DVKVTQSSRYLVKRTGEKVFLECVQDMDHENMFWYRQDPGLGLRLIYFSYDVKMKEKGDIPEGYSVSREKKERFSLILESASTNQTSMYLCASSLWADRYNEQFFGPGTRLTVL.

The chain combines TRBV27 with TRBJ2-1; D is ambiguous. The CDR3 totals 11 residues. Per the germline V gene, CDR1 is MNHEY and CDR2 is SMNVEV (reference sequence). Trimming stripped 8 bases from V and 4 bases from J, with 6 bases between. CDR3 sequence reads: CASSAYNEQFF. For the CDR3, the DNA is TGTGCCAGCTCAGCTTACAATGAGCAGTTCTTC.

CDR3 DNA sequence: TGTGCCAGCAGCCAAGAGGGGGCGGGGACATACGAGCAGTACTTC. Translation: CASSQEGAGTYEQYF. The rearrangement links TRBV4-2 to TRBJ2-7; D assignment may be TRBD1 or TRBD2 (6 bases each). Per germline, CDR1 LGHNA and CDR2 YNFKEQ. V lost 0 bases to trimming and J lost 4 bases, with 13 bases between them. This CDR3 comprises 15 residues.

This clone was seen only once. V usage is TRBV19 and J usage is TRBJ2-5; D perhaps matches TRBD2 (6 bases). V lost 5 bases and J lost 1, with 14 bases in between. Germline CDR1 LNHDA, CDR2 SQIVND (reference sequence). The CDR3 has 15 residues. The CDR3 nucleotides read TGTGCCAGTAGTGGGGCGGGGTTCGGCCAAGAGACCCAGTACTTC. Amino acids: CASSGAGFGQETQYF.